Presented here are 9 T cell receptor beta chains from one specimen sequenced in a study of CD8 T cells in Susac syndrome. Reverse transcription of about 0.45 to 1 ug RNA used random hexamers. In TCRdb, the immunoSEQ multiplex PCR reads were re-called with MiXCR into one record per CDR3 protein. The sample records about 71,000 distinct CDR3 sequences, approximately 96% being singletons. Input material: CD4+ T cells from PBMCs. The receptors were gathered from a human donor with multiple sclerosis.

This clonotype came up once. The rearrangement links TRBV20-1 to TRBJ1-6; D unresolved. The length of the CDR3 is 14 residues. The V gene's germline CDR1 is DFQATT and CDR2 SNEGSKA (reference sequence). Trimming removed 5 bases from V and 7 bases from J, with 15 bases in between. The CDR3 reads CSAGPWPTNSPLHF. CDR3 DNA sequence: TGCAGTGCTGGCCCCTGGCCCACGAATTCACCCCTCCACTTT.

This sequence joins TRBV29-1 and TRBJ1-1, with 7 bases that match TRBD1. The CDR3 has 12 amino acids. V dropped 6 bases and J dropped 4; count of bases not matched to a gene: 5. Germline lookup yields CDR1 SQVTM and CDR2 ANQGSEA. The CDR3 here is CSVAQGSTEAFF. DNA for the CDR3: TGCAGCGTCGCACAGGGGAGCACTGAAGCTTTCTTT.

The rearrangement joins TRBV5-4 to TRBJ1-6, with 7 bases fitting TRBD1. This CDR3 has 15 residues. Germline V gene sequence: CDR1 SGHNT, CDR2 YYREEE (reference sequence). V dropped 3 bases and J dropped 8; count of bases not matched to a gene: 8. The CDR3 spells CASSSTTGADSPLHF. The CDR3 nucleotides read TGTGCCAGCAGCTCGACAACAGGGGCGGATTCACCCCTCCACTTT.

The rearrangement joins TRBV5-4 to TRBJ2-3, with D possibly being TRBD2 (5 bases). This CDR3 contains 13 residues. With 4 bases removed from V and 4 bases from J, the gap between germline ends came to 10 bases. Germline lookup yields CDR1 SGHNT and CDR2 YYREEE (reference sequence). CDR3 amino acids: CASSTPRADTQYF. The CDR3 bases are TGTGCCAGCAGCACACCGCGGGCAGATACGCAGTATTTT.

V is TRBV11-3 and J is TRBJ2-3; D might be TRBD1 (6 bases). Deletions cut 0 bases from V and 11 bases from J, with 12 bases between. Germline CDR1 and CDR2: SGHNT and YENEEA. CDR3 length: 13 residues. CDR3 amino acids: CASSLDLQGLQYF. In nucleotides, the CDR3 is TGTGCCAGCAGCTTAGATCTACAGGGATTGCAGTATTTT.

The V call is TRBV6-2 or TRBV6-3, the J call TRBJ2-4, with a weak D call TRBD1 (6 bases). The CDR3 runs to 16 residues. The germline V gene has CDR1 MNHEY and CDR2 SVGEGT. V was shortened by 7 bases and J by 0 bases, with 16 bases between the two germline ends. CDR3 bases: TGTGCCAGCACCCCACAGGGAAGGCTAGCCAAAAACATTCAGTACTTC. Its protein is CASTPQGRLAKNIQYF.

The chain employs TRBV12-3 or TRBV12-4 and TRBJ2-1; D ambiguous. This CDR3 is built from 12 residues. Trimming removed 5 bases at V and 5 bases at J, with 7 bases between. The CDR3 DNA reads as TGTGCCAGCAGTCCCCGGGACAATGAGCAGTTCTTC. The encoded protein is CASSPRDNEQFF.

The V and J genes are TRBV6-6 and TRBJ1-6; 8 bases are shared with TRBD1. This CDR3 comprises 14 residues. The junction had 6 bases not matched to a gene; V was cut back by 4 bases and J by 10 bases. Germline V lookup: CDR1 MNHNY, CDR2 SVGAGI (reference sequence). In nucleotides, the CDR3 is TGTGCCAGCAGTTCGGGACAGGAGGGCTCACCCCTCCACTTT. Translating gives CASSSGQEGSPLHF.

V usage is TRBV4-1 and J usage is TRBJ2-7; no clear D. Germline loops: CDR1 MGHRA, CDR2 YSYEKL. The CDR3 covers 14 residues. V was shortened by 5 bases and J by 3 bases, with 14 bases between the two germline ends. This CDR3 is CASSEQIGNYEQYF. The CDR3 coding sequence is TGCGCCAGCAGCGAACAAATTGGTAACTACGAGCAGTACTTC.